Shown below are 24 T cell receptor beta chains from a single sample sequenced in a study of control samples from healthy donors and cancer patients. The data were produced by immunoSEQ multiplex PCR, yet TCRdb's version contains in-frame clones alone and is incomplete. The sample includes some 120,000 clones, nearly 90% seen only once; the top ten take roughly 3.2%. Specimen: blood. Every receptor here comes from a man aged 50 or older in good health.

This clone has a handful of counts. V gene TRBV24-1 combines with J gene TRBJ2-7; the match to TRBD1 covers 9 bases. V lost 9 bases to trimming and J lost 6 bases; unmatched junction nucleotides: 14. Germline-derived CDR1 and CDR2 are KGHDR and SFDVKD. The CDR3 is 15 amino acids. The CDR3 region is CATASSGTGRFEQYF. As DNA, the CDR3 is TGTGCCACCGCATCGTCCGGGACAGGGCGCTTCGAGCAGTACTTC.

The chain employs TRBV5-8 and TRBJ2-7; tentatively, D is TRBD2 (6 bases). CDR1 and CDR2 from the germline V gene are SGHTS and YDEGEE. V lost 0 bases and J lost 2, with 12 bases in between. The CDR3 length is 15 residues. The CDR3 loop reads CASSLGSAGTYEQYF. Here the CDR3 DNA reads TGTGCCAGCAGCTTGGGATCCGCGGGGACCTACGAGCAGTACTTC. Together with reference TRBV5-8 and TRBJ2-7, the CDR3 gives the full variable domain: EAGVTQSPTHLIKTRGQQATLRCSPISGHTSVYWYQQALGLGLQFLLWYDEGEERNRGNFPPRFSGRQFPNYSSELNVNALELEDSALYLCASSLGSAGTYEQYFGPGTRLTVT.

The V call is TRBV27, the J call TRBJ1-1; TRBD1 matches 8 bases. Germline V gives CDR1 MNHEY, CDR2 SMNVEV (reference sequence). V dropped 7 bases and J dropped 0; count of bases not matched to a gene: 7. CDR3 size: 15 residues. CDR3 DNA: TGTGCCAGCATCAGTACGGACAGGGTGAACACTGAAGCTTTCTTT. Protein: CASISTDRVNTEAFF.

As DNA, the CDR3 is TGTGCCACTCATTCGGGGGGGAGGCCCCATGGCTACACCTTC. It translates to CATHSGGRPHGYTF. The chain couples TRBV5-3 to TRBJ1-2; tentatively, D is TRBD1 (5 bases). TRBV5-3 is classed as an ORF, of uncertain function. Trimming took off 9 bases at V and 6 bases at J, with 21 bases between the two ends. The CDR3 covers 14 residues.

Here the CDR3 reads CASSPRGGTTFYEQYF. DNA of the CDR3: TGTGCCAGCTCACCACGCGGCGGGACAACCTTTTACGAGCAGTACTTC. The chain combines TRBV18 with TRBJ2-7; D may correspond to TRBD1 or TRBD2 (6 bases each). CDR3 length equals 16 residues. Between the trimmed V and J ends, which lost 1 base and 4 bases, there was a span of 17 bases. Germline-derived CDR1 and CDR2 are KGHSH and LQKENI.

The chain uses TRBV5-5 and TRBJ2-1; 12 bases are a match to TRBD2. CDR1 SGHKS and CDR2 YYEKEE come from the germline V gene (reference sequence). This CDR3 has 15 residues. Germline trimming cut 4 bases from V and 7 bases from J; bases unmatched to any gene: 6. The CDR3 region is CASSTGLAGYNEQFF. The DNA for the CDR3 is TGTGCCAGCAGCACAGGACTAGCGGGGTATAATGAGCAGTTCTTC.

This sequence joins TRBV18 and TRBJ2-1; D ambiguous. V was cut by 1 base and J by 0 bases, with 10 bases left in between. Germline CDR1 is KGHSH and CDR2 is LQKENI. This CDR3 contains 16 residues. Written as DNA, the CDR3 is TGTGCCAGCTCACCACTTGGCGCATTCTCCTACAATGAGCAGTTCTTC. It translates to CASSPLGAFSYNEQFF.

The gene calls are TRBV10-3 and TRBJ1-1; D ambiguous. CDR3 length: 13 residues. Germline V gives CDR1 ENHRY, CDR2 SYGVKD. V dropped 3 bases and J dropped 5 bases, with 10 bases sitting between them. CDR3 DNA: TGTGCCATCAGTGAAGGTGGGAGGACTGAAGCTTTCTTT. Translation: CAISEGGRTEAFF.

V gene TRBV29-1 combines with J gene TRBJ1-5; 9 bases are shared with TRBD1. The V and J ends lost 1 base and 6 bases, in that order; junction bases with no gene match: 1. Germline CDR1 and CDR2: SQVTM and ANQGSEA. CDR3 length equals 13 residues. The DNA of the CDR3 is TGCAGCGTTGAAGTGGACAGGGGTCAGCCCCAGCATTTT. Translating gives CSVEVDRGQPQHF.

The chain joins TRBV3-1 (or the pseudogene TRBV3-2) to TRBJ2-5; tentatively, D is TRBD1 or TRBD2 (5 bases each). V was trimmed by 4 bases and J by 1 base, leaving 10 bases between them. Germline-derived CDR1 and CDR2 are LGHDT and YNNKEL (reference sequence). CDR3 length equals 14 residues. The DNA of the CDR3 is TGTGCCAGCAGCCCAGCCGGGGCCCAAGAGACCCAGTACTTC. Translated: CASSPAGAQETQYF.

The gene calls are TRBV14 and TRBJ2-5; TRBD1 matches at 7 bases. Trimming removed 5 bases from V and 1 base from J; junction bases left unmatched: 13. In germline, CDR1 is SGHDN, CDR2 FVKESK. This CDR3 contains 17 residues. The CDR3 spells CASSTRPETGVQETQYF. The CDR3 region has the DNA TGTGCCAGCAGCACCCGCCCAGAAACAGGGGTCCAAGAGACCCAGTACTTC. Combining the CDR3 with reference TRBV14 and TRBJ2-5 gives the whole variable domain EAGVTQFPSHSVIEKGQTVTLRCDPISGHDNLYWYRRVMGKEIKFLLHFVKESKQDESGMPNNRFLAERTGGTYSTLKVQPAELEDSGVYFCASSTRPETGVQETQYFGPGTRLLVL.

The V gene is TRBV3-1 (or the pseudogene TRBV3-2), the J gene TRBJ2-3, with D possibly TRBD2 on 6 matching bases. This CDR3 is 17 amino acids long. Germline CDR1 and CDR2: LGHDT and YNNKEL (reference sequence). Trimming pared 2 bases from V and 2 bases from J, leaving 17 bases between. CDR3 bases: TGTGCCAGCAGCCAAATACTACGGGGGTCCAACACAGATACGCAGTATTTT. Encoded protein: CASSQILRGSNTDTQYF.

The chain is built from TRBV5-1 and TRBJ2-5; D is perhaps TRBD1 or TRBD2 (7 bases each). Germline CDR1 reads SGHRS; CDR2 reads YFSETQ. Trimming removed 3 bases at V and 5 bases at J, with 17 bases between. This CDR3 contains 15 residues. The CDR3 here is CASSSRGGGYETQYF. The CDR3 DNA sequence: TGCGCCAGCAGCTCCCGGGGAGGGGGCTATGAGACCCAGTACTTC.

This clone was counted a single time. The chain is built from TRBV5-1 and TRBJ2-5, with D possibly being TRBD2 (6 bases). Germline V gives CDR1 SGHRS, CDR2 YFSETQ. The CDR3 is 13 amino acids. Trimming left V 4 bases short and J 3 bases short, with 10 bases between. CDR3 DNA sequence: TGCGCCAGCAGCCCGGGACTCGAAGAGACCCAGTACTTC. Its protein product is CASSPGLEETQYF.

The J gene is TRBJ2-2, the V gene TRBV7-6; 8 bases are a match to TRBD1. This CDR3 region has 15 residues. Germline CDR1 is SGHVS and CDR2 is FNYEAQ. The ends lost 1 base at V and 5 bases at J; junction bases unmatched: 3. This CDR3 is CASSLGQGWTGELFF. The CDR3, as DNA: TGTGCCAGCAGCTTAGGACAGGGGTGGACCGGGGAGCTGTTTTTT.

The CDR3, as DNA: TGTGCCAGCAGCAGGGAGGTCACTGAAGCTTTCTTT. Its translation: CASSREVTEAFF. The chain joins TRBV2 to TRBJ1-1, with a weak D call TRBD1 (5 bases). This CDR3 comprises 12 residues. Germline V CDR1 and CDR2: SNHLY, FYNNEI. Deletions cut 6 bases from V and 4 bases from J, with 9 bases between. Supplemented by reference TRBV2 and TRBJ1-1, the full variable domain reads EPEVTQTPSHQVTQMGQEVILRCVPISNHLYFYWYRQILGQKVEFLVSFYNNEISEKSEIFDDQFSVERPDGSNFTLKIRSTKLEDSAMYFCASSREVTEAFFGQGTRLTVV.

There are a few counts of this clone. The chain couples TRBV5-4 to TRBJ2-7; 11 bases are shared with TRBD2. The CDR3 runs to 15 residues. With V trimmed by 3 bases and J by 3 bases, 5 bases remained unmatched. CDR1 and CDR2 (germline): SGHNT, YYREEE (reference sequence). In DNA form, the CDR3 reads TGTGCCAGCAGCTCCCCGGGACTAGCGGTCTACGAGCAGTACTTC. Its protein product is CASSSPGLAVYEQYF.

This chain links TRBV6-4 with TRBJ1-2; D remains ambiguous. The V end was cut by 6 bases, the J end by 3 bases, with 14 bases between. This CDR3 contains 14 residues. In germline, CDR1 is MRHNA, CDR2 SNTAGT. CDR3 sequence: CASSPFHGDYGYTF. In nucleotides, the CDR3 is TGTGCCAGCAGCCCCTTCCACGGAGACTATGGCTACACCTTC.

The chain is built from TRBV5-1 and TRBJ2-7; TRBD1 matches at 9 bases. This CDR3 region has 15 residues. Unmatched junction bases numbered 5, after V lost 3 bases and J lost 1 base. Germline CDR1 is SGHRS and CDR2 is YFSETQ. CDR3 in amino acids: CASSSTGGSSYEQYF. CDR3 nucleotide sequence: TGCGCCAGCAGCTCTACAGGGGGCTCTTCCTACGAGCAGTACTTC.

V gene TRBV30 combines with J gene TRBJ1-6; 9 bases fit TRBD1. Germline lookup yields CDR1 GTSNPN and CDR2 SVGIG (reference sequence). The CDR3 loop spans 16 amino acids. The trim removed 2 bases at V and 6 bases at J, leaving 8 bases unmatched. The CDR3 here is CAWSLHGTGTNSPLHF. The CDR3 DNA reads TGTGCCTGGAGTCTCCACGGGACAGGGACTAATTCACCCCTCCACTTT. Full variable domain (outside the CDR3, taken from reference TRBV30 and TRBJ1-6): SQTIHQWPATLVQPVGSPLSLECTVEGTSNPNLYWYRQAAGRGLQLLFYSVGIGQISSEVPQNLSASRPQDRQFILSSKKLLLSDSGFYLCAWSLHGTGTNSPLHFGNGTRLTVT.

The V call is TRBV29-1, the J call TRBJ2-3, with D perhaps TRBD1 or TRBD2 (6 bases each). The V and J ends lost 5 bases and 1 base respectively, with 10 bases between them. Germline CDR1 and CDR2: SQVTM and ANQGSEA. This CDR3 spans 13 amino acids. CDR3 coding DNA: TGCAGCGTTTGGGGGGCCCGCACAGATACGCAGTATTTT. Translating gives CSVWGARTDTQYF.

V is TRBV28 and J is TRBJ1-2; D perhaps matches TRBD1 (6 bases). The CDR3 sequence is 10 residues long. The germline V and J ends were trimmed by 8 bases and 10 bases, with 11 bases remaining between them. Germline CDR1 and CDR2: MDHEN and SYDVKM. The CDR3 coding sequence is TGTGCCAGCCGGGACAACCTCTACACCTTC. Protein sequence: CASRDNLYTF.

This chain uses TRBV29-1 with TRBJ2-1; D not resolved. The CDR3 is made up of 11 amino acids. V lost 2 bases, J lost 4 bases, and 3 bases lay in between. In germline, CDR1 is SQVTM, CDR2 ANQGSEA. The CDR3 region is CSVETYNEQFF. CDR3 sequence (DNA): TGCAGCGTTGAAACGTACAATGAGCAGTTCTTC.

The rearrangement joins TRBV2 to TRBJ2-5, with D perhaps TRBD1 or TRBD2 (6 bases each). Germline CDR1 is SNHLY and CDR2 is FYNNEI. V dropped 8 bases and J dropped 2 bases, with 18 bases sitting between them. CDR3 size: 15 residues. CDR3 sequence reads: CASGLGGRLQETQYF. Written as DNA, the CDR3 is TGTGCCAGCGGATTGGGGGGCAGGCTACAAGAGACCCAGTACTTC.